The clone carrying this TCR beta chain was counted ten times or more. Germline-derived CDR1 and CDR2 are SGHRS and YFSETQ. The CDR3 extends over 15 amino acids. V shed 4 bases and J 0 bases; nucleotides not matched to a gene: 6. One entry per CDR3 protein, called by TCRdb with MiXCR from the RACE reads. The table has approximately 57,000 distinct CDR3 sequences, 9.3% seen once. This sample is drawn from a study of human T cells and chemical hapten exposure. Across the study: Throughout the approximately 25-week study, diphenylcyclopropenone was applied weekly to the patients' scalps.

Time point denoted: patch test 1, 2 weeks after DPC sensitization. The sample's treatment: therapeutic diphenylcyclopropenone sensitization with weekly scalp DPC. This clonotype was obtained from a woman aged 40 to 49 with alopecia areata. Some clones in this sample may be carry-over from other donors' samples. This sequence joins TRBV5-1 and TRBJ2-7; 8 bases line up with TRBD1. The source was whole blood, collected in connection with sensitization to the hapten diphenylcyclopropenone (DPC). This CDR3 is CASSGQGTISYEQYF. CDR3 coding DNA: TGCGCCAGCAGCGGACAGGGTACGATCTCCTACGAGCAGTACTTC.